The 15 T cell receptor beta chains below come from one sample, sequenced in a study of shared clonotypes between healthy human individuals. This table comes from immunoSEQ multiplex PCR, and its TCRdb copy is limited to in-frame clones, with some not included. The data show around 100,000 clones, approximately 70% seen once. Input material: memory CD8+ T cells sorted from blood. This sample's subset: CD45RO+ cells pooled with CCR7-negative TemRA cells. The receptors come from a woman in her twenties or thirties in good health.

V and J are TRBV27 and TRBJ2-2, with 7 positions matching TRBD1. Germline V gives CDR1 MNHEY, CDR2 SMNVEV (reference sequence). This CDR3 spans 16 amino acids. The V and J ends lost 5 bases and 0 bases, in that order; junction bases with no gene match: 6. CDR3 bases: TGTGCCAGCAGTGTGAACAGGGGATCGAACACCGGGGAGCTGTTTTTT. Its protein product is CASSVNRGSNTGELFF.

J is TRBJ2-1 and V is TRBV5-1; D call uncertain. This CDR3 comprises 14 residues. CDR1 is SGHRS, CDR2 YFSETQ, per germline. The V and J ends lost 0 bases and 2 bases respectively, with 6 bases between them. The CDR3, as DNA: TGCGCCAGCAGCTTGGACAGTACCTACAATGAGCAGTTCTTC. Translating it yields CASSLDSTYNEQFF.

This chain uses TRBV5-5 with TRBJ2-1, with no clear D. The germline V gene encodes CDR1 SGHKS and CDR2 YYEKEE (reference sequence). V was clipped by 5 bases and J by 6 bases, with 24 bases between them. The CDR3 runs to 17 residues. The CDR3 reads CASRPDKVLVRSNEQFF. The CDR3 nucleotides are TGTGCCAGCAGACCAGATAAAGTTCTAGTCCGGTCCAATGAGCAGTTCTTC.

This clone was observed a single time. The V call is TRBV10-2, the J call TRBJ2-7; TRBD2 agrees at 12 bases. The V gene's germline CDR1 is WSHSY and CDR2 SAAADI. The CDR3 is 16 residues long. V lost 2 bases to trimming and J lost 2 bases; unmatched junction nucleotides: 4. CDR3 loop: CASSEPWTSGTYEQYF. CDR3 DNA: TGCGCCAGCAGTGAGCCCTGGACTAGCGGGACCTACGAGCAGTACTTC.

In DNA form, the CDR3 reads TGCGCCAGCAGCTTGAAACGGAGCTCCTACAATGAGCAGTTCTTC. This translates into CASSLKRSSYNEQFF. This chain links TRBV5-1 with TRBJ2-1; D is undetermined. The CDR3 loop spans 15 amino acids. Trimming took 1 base from V and 0 from J, leaving 8 bases between them. Germline V gene sequence: CDR1 SGHRS, CDR2 YFSETQ.

The chain joins TRBV5-1 to TRBJ1-1; D is undetermined. CDR3 length: 15 residues. In germline, CDR1 is SGHRS, CDR2 YFSETQ. Between the trimmed V and J ends, which lost 1 base and 2 bases, there was a span of 12 bases. CDR3 DNA sequence: TGCGCCAGCAGCTTGCAACACCCCTCTAACACTGAAGCTTTCTTT. It yields the protein CASSLQHPSNTEAFF.

This chain uses TRBV4-1 with TRBJ1-5; 9 bases fit TRBD1. The V segment lost 5 bases and the J segment 4 bases; nucleotides outside the gene matches: 0. From germline, CDR1 is MGHRA and CDR2 YSYEKL. This CDR3 contains 13 residues. The CDR3: CASSDRGNQPQHF. Here the CDR3 DNA reads TGCGCCAGCAGCGACAGGGGGAATCAGCCCCAGCATTTT.

This clone was detected once. J is TRBJ2-7 and V is TRBV6-5; possible D gene TRBD1, 6 bases. The CDR3 sequence is 14 residues long. Trimming took off 6 bases at V and 2 bases at J, with 14 bases between the two ends. Germline-derived CDR1 and CDR2 are MNHEY and SVGAGI. CDR3 amino acids: CASSQTGSAYEQYF. CDR3 DNA: TGTGCCAGCAGCCAAACAGGGAGTGCCTACGAGCAGTACTTC.

V and J are TRBV7-3 and TRBJ1-5; a possible D gene is TRBD1 (6 bases). The length of the CDR3 is 22 residues. Germline CDR1 SGHTA, CDR2 FQGTGA. Trimming removed 1 base at V and 1 base at J, with 29 bases between. The CDR3 DNA sequence: TGTGCCAGCAGCTTAATGGGCGTCGGGGGGACATTACGGGTTCCGAGCAATCAGCCCCAGCATTTT. This translates into CASSLMGVGGTLRVPSNQPQHF.

The rearrangement joins TRBV6-1 to TRBJ1-5; D call uncertain. CDR1 is MNHNS and CDR2 is SASEGT in the germline V gene. V was clipped by 6 bases and J by 0 bases, with 18 bases between them. The CDR3 covers 17 residues. The DNA of the CDR3 is TGTGCCAGCAGCGAATACCCAATAGGAGATAGCAATCAGCCCCAGCATTTT. The encoded protein is CASSEYPIGDSNQPQHF.

This clone was counted once. DNA for the CDR3: TGTGCCAGTAGTTACCATAGCGGGACCTACGAGCAGTACTTC. Its translation: CASSYHSGTYEQYF. The chain uses TRBV19 and TRBJ2-7; TRBD2 matches 8 bases. The germline CDR1 and CDR2 sequences are LNHDA and SQIVND (reference sequence). V shed 5 bases, J shed 2 bases, and the junction held 5 bases outside the gene matches. The CDR3 is made up of 14 amino acids.

A single count supports this clone. The chain carries TRBV6-1 and TRBJ2-7; D is possibly TRBD1 or TRBD2 (5 bases each). The CDR3 has 15 residues. The germline CDR1 and CDR2 sequences are MNHNS and SASEGT. Trimming took 5 bases from V and 2 from J, leaving 16 bases between them. CDR3 sequence (DNA): TGTGCCAGCAGTAAGGGGTACGGGACCACCTACGAGCAGTACTTC. It yields the protein CASSKGYGTTYEQYF.

The chain uses TRBV11-1 and TRBJ2-5; 8 nucleotides match TRBD2. The CDR3 has 15 amino acids. CDR1 is SGHAT, CDR2 FQDESV, per germline (reference sequence). J lost 1 base, V lost 6 bases, and 7 bases had no gene match. The chain's CDR3 is CASSTGTRSQETQYF. CDR3 bases: TGTGCCAGCAGTACCGGGACTAGAAGCCAAGAGACCCAGTACTTC.

This clone was detected ten times or more. CDR3 coding DNA: TGTGCCAGCAGTGCGGGAGACACCGGGGAGCTGTTTTTT. This codes for CASSAGDTGELFF. J is TRBJ2-2 and V is TRBV6-4, with a weak D call TRBD2 (6 bases). Germline V lookup: CDR1 MRHNA, CDR2 SNTAGT. Trimming shortened V by 4 bases and J by 3 bases, and 6 bases separated the two germline ends. The CDR3 is 13 amino acids.

V usage is TRBV10-1 and J usage is TRBJ2-7; D is unclear. The CDR3 consists of 12 residues. The germline gives CDR1 WNHNN, CDR2 SYGVQD (reference sequence). V was shortened by 8 bases and J by 7 bases, with 15 bases between the two germline ends. As DNA, the CDR3 is TGCGCCAGCGGAAACCTTCTTTCGGAGCAGTACTTC. Amino acid sequence: CASGNLLSEQYF.